Sequencing of this T cell receptor (beta chain) was carried out in a study of blood T cell repertoires in COVID-19. For the study at large: PBMCs, B-cell-depleted T cells, or T cells provided the cDNA or gDNA that made up the material.

As processed by the authors: Amplification from reference gene primers served as the basis for estimated nucleated cell counts. The assay was immunoSEQ multiplex PCR, and TCRdb's table has in-frame clones only and misses some. The V and J calls and clone size were taken over from that table, and D and trimming were inferred from the DNA. The sample holds roughly 280,000 clones, over 75% seen once. There are 16 residues in the CDR3. The V gene lost 5 bases and the J gene lost 0 bases, with 16 bases spanning the gap. Germline V lookup: CDR1 SGHVS, CDR2 FNYEAQ. What was sequenced was peripheral blood. The TCR was taken from a woman aged 70-85 years with acute or convalescent COVID-19. The chain has TRBV7-6 and TRBJ1-1; D possibly corresponds to TRBD1 (5 bases). CDR3 sequence: CASSQGGLGMNTEAFF. The DNA of the CDR3 is TGTGCCAGCAGCCAGGGAGGACTTGGGATGAACACTGAAGCTTTCTTT.